This entry lists 14 T cell receptor beta chains sequenced from one sample in a study of blood T cell repertoires in COVID-19. The protocol was immunoSEQ multiplex PCR, while the TCRdb copy is restricted to in-frame clones and leaves out a portion. This sample has 75,000 or so clones, with approximately 80% found just once. The sample consisted of peripheral blood. These receptors were obtained from a woman between 65 and 79 years old with acute or convalescent COVID-19.

V usage is TRBV14 and J usage is TRBJ1-2; D remains ambiguous. The CDR3 has 14 residues. In germline, CDR1 is SGHDN, CDR2 FVKESK. V was trimmed by 4 bases and J by 8 bases, leaving 17 bases between them. The CDR3 DNA reads TGTGCCAGCAGCCCTTTAGGCGGAGCCGGGGGCTACACCTTC. The encoded protein is CASSPLGGAGGYTF.

This sequence joins TRBV6-2 or TRBV6-3 and TRBJ2-7; TRBD2 agrees at 13 bases. Germline V gene data show CDR1 as MNHEY and CDR2 as SVGEGT. V shed 6 bases, J shed 5 bases, and the junction held 4 bases outside the gene matches. CDR3 length: 14 amino acids. The CDR3 coding sequence is TGTGCCAGCAGCTCACTAGCGGGAGGGCACGAGCAGTACTTC. Its protein is CASSSLAGGHEQYF.

A single count supports this clone. The chain carries TRBV19 and TRBJ2-5; TRBD2 agrees at 7 bases. After removal of 3 bases from V and 2 bases from J, the junction contained 6 bases not matched to a gene. From germline, CDR1 is LNHDA and CDR2 SQIVND (reference sequence). The length of the CDR3 is 15 residues. CDR3 protein: CASSMESSGQETQYF. DNA of the CDR3: TGTGCCAGTAGTATGGAGTCTAGCGGACAAGAGACCCAGTACTTC.

The J gene is TRBJ2-1, the V gene TRBV29-1, with TRBD2 matching 9 bases. The V gene end was trimmed by 4 bases and the J gene end by 4 bases; junction bases not matched to a gene: 5. Germline V lookup: CDR1 SQVTM, CDR2 ANQGSEA. The CDR3 loop spans 14 amino acids. CDR3 amino acids: CSVGRAGGYNEQFF. For the CDR3, the DNA is TGCAGCGTTGGTCGAGCGGGGGGTTACAATGAGCAGTTCTTC.

The rearrangement links TRBV6-5 to TRBJ1-2; TRBD1 agrees at 9 bases. CDR3 length equals 12 residues. The germline gives CDR1 MNHEY, CDR2 SVGAGI. The junction had 3 bases not matched to a gene; V was cut back by 6 bases and J by 7 bases. The CDR3, as DNA: TGTGCCAGCAGCCCGACAGGGGGTGGCTACACCTTC. Translated, it gives CASSPTGGGYTF.

The CDR3: CASLREYGRKGYNEQFF. In DNA, the CDR3 is TGTGCCAGCCTTCGGGAATACGGGAGAAAGGGATACAATGAGCAGTTCTTC. This chain connects TRBV27 to TRBJ2-1; D possibly corresponds to TRBD2 (6 bases). The germline CDR1 and CDR2 sequences are MNHEY and SMNVEV (reference sequence). The V gene lost 8 bases and the J gene lost 4 bases, with 24 bases spanning the gap. The CDR3 loop spans 17 amino acids.

J is TRBJ2-2 and V is TRBV7-2; 8 bases are shared with TRBD1. The germline gives CDR1 SGHTA, CDR2 FQGNSA. The CDR3 runs 13 residues. V gave up 5 bases and J gave up 7 bases; unmatched junction bases: 3. CDR3 nucleotide sequence: TGTGCCAGCAGCCTGGACAGGGTCGGGGAGCTGTTTTTT. This sequence encodes CASSLDRVGELFF.

The chain joins TRBV7-3 to TRBJ2-7; 10 bases are a match to TRBD2. This CDR3 contains 17 residues. Germline loops: CDR1 SGHTA, CDR2 FQGTGA. V was clipped by 5 bases and J by 2 bases; unmatched bases: 12. CDR3 bases: TGTGCCAGCAGCCTCGCCCGCAGCGGGGGGGCTCCCTACGAGCAGTACTTC. Translated: CASSLARSGGAPYEQYF.

The chain employs TRBV18 and TRBJ2-7; 7 bases line up with TRBD2. CDR1 and CDR2 from the germline V gene are KGHSH and LQKENI. The V and J ends lost 5 bases and 0 bases, in that order; junction bases with no gene match: 4. The CDR3 is made up of 14 amino acids. The CDR3 coding sequence is TGTGCCAGCTCATGGCGGGAGTACTCCTACGAGCAGTACTTC. It translates to CASSWREYSYEQYF. The whole variable domain, remainder taken from reference TRBV18 and TRBJ2-7, is NAGVMQNPRHLVRRRGQEARLRCSPMKGHSHVYWYRQLPEEGLKFMVYLQKENIIDESGMPKERFSAEFPKEGPSILRIQQVVRGDSAAYFCASSWREYSYEQYFGPGTRLTVT.

V gene TRBV5-1 combines with J gene TRBJ2-2; 7 nucleotides align to TRBD1. V was pared by 4 bases and J by 6 bases, with 3 bases of the junction left unmatched. Germline CDR1 is SGHRS and CDR2 is YFSETQ. The CDR3 covers 13 residues. The CDR3 sequence is CASSRGQSGELFF. The CDR3 DNA is TGCGCCAGCAGCCGGGGACAGTCCGGGGAGCTGTTTTTT.

The V gene is TRBV2, the J gene TRBJ2-5, with D perhaps matching TRBD1 (5 bases). The V and J ends lost 3 bases and 2 bases respectively, with 16 bases between them. The CDR3 has 16 amino acids. Germline CDR1 is SNHLY and CDR2 is FYNNEI. The CDR3 DNA follows: TGTGCCAGCAGTGATAGGGGTGTGGGCCTACAAGAGACCCAGTACTTC. Its protein is CASSDRGVGLQETQYF.

The chain joins TRBV9 to TRBJ2-7, with D possibly matching TRBD1 (5 bases). This CDR3 spans 13 amino acids. Germline V lookup: CDR1 SGDLS, CDR2 YYNGEE. The ends were cut back, 0 bases at V and 6 bases at J, with 10 bases in the middle. CDR3 in DNA: TGTGCCAGCAGCGTAGCCAGGGTGGGCGAGCAGTACTTC. Translating gives CASSVARVGEQYF.

The rearrangement uses TRBV6-1 and TRBJ1-2, with D unresolved. V was trimmed by 3 bases and J by 0 bases, leaving 8 bases between them. Germline CDR1 and CDR2: MNHNS and SASEGT. CDR3 size: 14 residues. The CDR3 reads CASSDEFANYGYTF. CDR3 DNA sequence: TGTGCCAGCAGTGATGAGTTCGCTAACTATGGCTACACCTTC.

The CDR3 DNA reads as TGCGCCAGCAGCCCGGAACTAGCGGGGGGTCCGAGGACGCAGTATTTT. Residues: CASSPELAGGPRTQYF. This rearrangement joins TRBV5-1 to TRBJ2-3; 12 nucleotides agree with TRBD2. From germline, CDR1 is SGHRS and CDR2 YFSETQ. This CDR3 is built from 16 residues. J lost 9 bases, V lost 4 bases, and 12 bases had no gene match.